The present T cell receptor beta chain was sequenced within a study of T cell responses to AZD1222 COVID-19 vaccine. Turning to the study itself: Some second doses came at about 4 weeks and others at about 12 weeks; these were pooled.

Repertoires were generated with immunoSEQ multiplex PCR, while TCRdb's copy carries only in-frame clones and drops some. Of some 96,000 clones detected, around nine tenths appear once; the ten largest clones hold 2.5% to 3%. The V end lost 1 base, the J end lost 5 bases, and 9 bases lay between the germline ends. Germline CDR1 MGHRA, CDR2 YSYEKL. The CDR3 runs to 14 residues. Overall study results and limits: Donors skewed white British and female; clonal diversity was possibly underestimated.

This clone was seen a handful of times. Its antigen is as yet unknown. This TCR was recovered from an adult in good health. This chain links TRBV4-1 with TRBJ1-5; a weak D match, TRBD1 (5 bases). The sample consisted of peripheral blood, taken on day 0 of AZD1222 vaccination. This chain's CDR3 is CASSQVTGDQPQHF. CDR3 nucleotides: TGCGCCAGCAGCCAAGTCACGGGGGATCAGCCCCAGCATTTT.